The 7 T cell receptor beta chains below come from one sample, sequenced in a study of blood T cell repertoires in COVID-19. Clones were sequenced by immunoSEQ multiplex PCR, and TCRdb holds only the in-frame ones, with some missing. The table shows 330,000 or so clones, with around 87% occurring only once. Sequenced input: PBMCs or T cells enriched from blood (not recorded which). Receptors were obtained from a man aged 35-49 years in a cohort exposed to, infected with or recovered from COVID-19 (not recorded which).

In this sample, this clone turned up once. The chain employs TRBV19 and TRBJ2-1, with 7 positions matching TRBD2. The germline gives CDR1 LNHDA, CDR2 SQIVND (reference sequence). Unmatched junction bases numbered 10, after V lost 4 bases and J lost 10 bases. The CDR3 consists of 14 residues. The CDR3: CASSNPGLLGEQFF. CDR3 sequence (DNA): TGTGCCAGTAGTAACCCGGGACTACTGGGGGAGCAGTTCTTC. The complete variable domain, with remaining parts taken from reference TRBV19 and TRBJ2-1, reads DGGITQSPKYLFRKEGQNVTLSCEQNLNHDAMYWYRQDPGQGLRLIYYSQIVNDFQKGDIAEGYSVSREKKESFPLTVTSAQKNPTAFYLCASSNPGLLGEQFFGPGTRLTVL.

In DNA form, the CDR3 reads TGTGCCACCTTCCCTCGAGCAGGGGGCAATCAGCCCCAGCATTTT. Encoded protein: CATFPRAGGNQPQHF. The chain links TRBV24-1 to TRBJ1-5; the D gene is possibly TRBD1 (6 bases). The germline V and J ends were trimmed by 9 bases and 2 bases, with 16 bases remaining between them. The CDR3 has 15 residues. Germline V gives CDR1 KGHDR, CDR2 SFDVKD.

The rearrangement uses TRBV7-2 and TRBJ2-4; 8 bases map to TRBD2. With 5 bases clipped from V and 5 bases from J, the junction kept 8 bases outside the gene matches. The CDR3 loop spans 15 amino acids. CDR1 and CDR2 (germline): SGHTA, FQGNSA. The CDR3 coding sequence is TGTGCCAGCAGCCGCACTAGCGGTATAGAAAACATTCAGTACTTC. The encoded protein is CASSRTSGIENIQYF.

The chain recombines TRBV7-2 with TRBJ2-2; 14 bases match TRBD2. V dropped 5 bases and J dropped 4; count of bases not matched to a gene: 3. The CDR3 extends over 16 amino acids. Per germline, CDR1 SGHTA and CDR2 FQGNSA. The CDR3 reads CASSRTSGRSTGELFF. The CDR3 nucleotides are TGTGCCAGCAGCCGGACTAGCGGGAGGAGCACCGGGGAGCTGTTTTTT.

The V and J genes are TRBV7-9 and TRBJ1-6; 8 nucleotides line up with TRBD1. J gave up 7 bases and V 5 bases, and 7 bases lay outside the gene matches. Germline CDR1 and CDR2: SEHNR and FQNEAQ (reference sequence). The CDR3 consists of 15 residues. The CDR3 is CASSPRQGQNSPLHF. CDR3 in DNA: TGTGCCAGCAGCCCTAGACAGGGGCAGAATTCACCCCTCCACTTT.

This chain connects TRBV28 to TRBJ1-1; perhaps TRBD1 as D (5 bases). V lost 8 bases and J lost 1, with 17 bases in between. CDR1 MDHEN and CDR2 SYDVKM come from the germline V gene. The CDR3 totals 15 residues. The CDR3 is CASALNWGENTEAFF. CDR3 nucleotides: TGTGCCAGCGCATTGAATTGGGGCGAGAACACTGAAGCTTTCTTT.

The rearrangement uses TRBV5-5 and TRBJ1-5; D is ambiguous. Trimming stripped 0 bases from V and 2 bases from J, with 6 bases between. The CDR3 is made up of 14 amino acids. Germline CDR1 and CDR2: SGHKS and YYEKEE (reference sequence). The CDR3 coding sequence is TGTGCCAGCAGCTTGGCCCAGGGCAATCAGCCCCAGCATTTT. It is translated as CASSLAQGNQPQHF.